Presented here are 20 T cell receptor beta chains from one specimen sequenced in a study of blood T cell repertoires in COVID-19. Clones were read by immunoSEQ multiplex PCR, and TCRdb kept only the in-frame ones, dropping some. The sample records tens of thousands of clones, around 81% being singletons. The source material was peripheral blood. Every receptor here comes from a woman of 80 years or more with active or convalescent COVID-19.

CDR3 DNA: TGTGCCAGCAGTGAAGCGCCGGGACAGGGGTATGGCTACACCTTC. This encodes CASSEAPGQGYGYTF. The chain combines TRBV2 with TRBJ1-2; TRBD1 agrees at 10 bases. The CDR3 extends over 15 amino acids. Germline loops: CDR1 SNHLY, CDR2 FYNNEI. V lost 0 bases and J lost 5; bases outside the gene matches: 3.

This chain uses TRBV7-2 with TRBJ2-5, with 12 bases lining up with TRBD2. Germline V CDR1 and CDR2: SGHTA, FQGNSA. V was clipped by 5 bases and J by 5 bases; unmatched bases: 6. CDR3 length: 15 amino acids. DNA for the CDR3: TGTGCCAGCAGCCCTAGCGGGGGGGCCGTGGAGACCCAGTACTTC. Amino acid sequence: CASSPSGGAVETQYF.

The chain combines TRBV12-3 or TRBV12-4 with TRBJ2-7, with a tentative D call TRBD1 (5 bases). The CDR3 consists of 13 residues. Trimming pared 7 bases from V and 3 bases from J, leaving 13 bases between. In nucleotides, the CDR3 is TGTGCCAGCACTCAAAGGGGAATCTACGAGCAGTACTTC. It is translated as CASTQRGIYEQYF.

The chain carries TRBV10-3 and TRBJ2-7; D might be TRBD2 (7 bases). V gave up 4 bases and J gave up 5 bases, with 15 bases separating them. CDR1 is ENHRY, CDR2 SYGVKD, per germline. The CDR3 has 14 amino acids. DNA of the CDR3: TGTGCCATCAGTGTAAGGGGGGGACTCGACGAGCAGTACTTC. Protein: CAISVRGGLDEQYF.

The CDR3 protein is CASSRLLAGGTDTQYF. Here the CDR3 DNA reads TGTGCCAGCAGCCGTCTCCTAGCGGGGGGCACAGATACGCAGTATTTT. The gene calls are TRBV3-1 (or the pseudogene TRBV3-2) and TRBJ2-3; 10 bases agree with TRBD2. Unmatched junction bases numbered 5, after V lost 4 bases and J lost 1 base. The CDR3 has 16 amino acids. Germline V gene lookup returns CDR1 LGHDT and CDR2 YNNKEL (reference sequence).

The sample holds a few counts of this clone. This sequence joins TRBV7-6 and TRBJ2-1, with no clear D. From germline, CDR1 is SGHVS and CDR2 FNYEAQ. There are 13 residues in the CDR3. V was pared by 2 bases and J by 7 bases, with 9 bases between. CDR3 region: CASSLQQPNEQFF. The DNA of the CDR3 is TGTGCCAGCAGCTTACAACAGCCGAATGAGCAGTTCTTC.

V and J are TRBV11-2 and TRBJ2-1, with 9 nucleotides matching TRBD1. The CDR3 consists of 17 residues. Losses at the gene ends were 5 bases for V and 3 bases for J; bases not matched to a gene: 11. The V gene's germline CDR1 is SGHAT and CDR2 FQNNGV. CDR3 coding DNA: TGTGCCAGCAGCCCAAACCCGGGACAGGGTAACTACAATGAGCAGTTCTTC. This gives the protein CASSPNPGQGNYNEQFF.

This clone appeared a few times. The V and J genes are TRBV10-3 and TRBJ1-2; maybe TRBD1 (5 bases). Trimming removed 7 bases from V and 8 bases from J, with 20 bases in between. This CDR3 is 14 amino acids long. CDR1 is ENHRY and CDR2 is SYGVKD in the germline V gene. The CDR3 sequence is CAITGSVSDEGYTF. The CDR3 DNA sequence: TGTGCCATCACAGGGTCTGTTTCCGATGAGGGCTACACCTTC.

The chain has TRBV9 and TRBJ2-1, with 11 bases that match TRBD2. The CDR3 is 16 residues long. The germline CDR1 and CDR2 sequences are SGDLS and YYNGEE. The V and J ends lost 0 bases and 5 bases, in that order; junction bases with no gene match: 4. Written as DNA, the CDR3 is TGTGCCAGCAGCGTAGATAGCGGGGGGGCCCACAATGAGCAGTTCTTC. Protein product: CASSVDSGGAHNEQFF. The variable domain in full, completed from reference TRBV9 and TRBJ2-1, reads DSGVTQTPKHLITATGQRVTLRCSPRSGDLSVYWYQQSLDQGLQFLIQYYNGEERAKGNILERFSAQQFPDLHSELNLSSLELGDSALYFCASSVDSGGAHNEQFFGPGTRLTVL.

The chain carries TRBV3-1 (or the pseudogene TRBV3-2) and TRBJ2-1, with 13 bases that match TRBD2. CDR3 length: 18 amino acids. Germline CDR1 is LGHDT and CDR2 is YNNKEL (reference sequence). V dropped 1 base and J dropped 4; count of bases not matched to a gene: 7. The CDR3 nucleotides read TGTGCCAGCAGCCAAGGACAAACTAGCGGGGGGGCTTACAATGAGCAGTTCTTC. Translation: CASSQGQTSGGAYNEQFF.

This chain uses TRBV5-1 with TRBJ2-7, with 10 bases matching TRBD1. After removal of 4 bases from V and 3 bases from J, the junction contained 4 bases not matched to a gene. Germline values: CDR1 SGHRS, CDR2 YFSETQ. The CDR3 covers 14 residues. The CDR3 is CASSPRTGGYEQYF. The CDR3 DNA follows: TGCGCCAGCAGCCCCCGGACAGGGGGCTACGAGCAGTACTTC.

The V call is TRBV20-1, the J call TRBJ2-3; no clear D gene. The CDR3 spans 11 residues. With 3 bases removed from V and 6 bases from J, the gap between germline ends came to 7 bases. Germline loops: CDR1 DFQATT, CDR2 SNEGSKA (reference sequence). The CDR3 sequence: CSARAFDTQYF. In DNA form, the CDR3 reads TGCAGTGCTAGGGCTTTCGATACGCAGTATTTT.

V and J are TRBV28 and TRBJ1-2; 8 bases line up with TRBD1. The CDR3 contains 14 residues. Germline CDR1 is MDHEN and CDR2 is SYDVKM. Unmatched junction bases numbered 2, after V lost 4 bases and J lost 1 base. The CDR3: CASSWGQDNYGYTF. DNA of the CDR3: TGTGCCAGCAGTTGGGGACAGGATAACTATGGCTACACCTTC.

The rearrangement uses TRBV9 and TRBJ1-5; no firm D call. Trimming pared 3 bases from V and 9 bases from J, leaving 13 bases between. Germline V gene sequence: CDR1 SGDLS, CDR2 YYNGEE. This CDR3 contains 13 residues. The CDR3 sequence is CASSASLGRPQHF. The CDR3 region has the DNA TGTGCCAGCAGCGCCTCCTTGGGGAGGCCCCAGCATTTT. Based on the CDR3 plus reference TRBV9 and TRBJ1-5, the full variable domain is DSGVTQTPKHLITATGQRVTLRCSPRSGDLSVYWYQQSLDQGLQFLIQYYNGEERAKGNILERFSAQQFPDLHSELNLSSLELGDSALYFCASSASLGRPQHFGDGTRLSIL.

The chain has TRBV19 and TRBJ1-5; 12 bases are shared with TRBD1. The CDR3 length is 16 residues. The V gene end was trimmed by 4 bases and the J gene end by 6 bases; junction bases not matched to a gene: 7. From germline, CDR1 is LNHDA and CDR2 SQIVND (reference sequence). The CDR3 loop reads CASSTQPGQGAQPQHF. The CDR3 bases are TGTGCCAGTAGTACCCAACCGGGACAGGGGGCTCAGCCCCAGCATTTT.

The chain uses TRBV6-6 and TRBJ1-2; 7 bases map to TRBD1. V gave up 2 bases and J gave up 2 bases; unmatched junction bases: 8. Germline lookup yields CDR1 MNHNY and CDR2 SVGAGI (reference sequence). The CDR3 has 16 amino acids. This chain's CDR3 is CASSYGTELQNYGYTF. CDR3 coding DNA: TGTGCCAGCAGTTACGGGACAGAACTTCAAAACTATGGCTACACCTTC.

In this sample, this clone turned up many times. The J gene is TRBJ1-2, the V gene TRBV4-3; 7 nucleotides match TRBD1. Unmatched junction bases numbered 12, after V lost 1 base and J lost 4 bases. The V gene's germline CDR1 is LGHNA and CDR2 YSLEER. The CDR3 loop spans 17 amino acids. CDR3 coding DNA: TGCGCCAGCAGCCAAGGAGGTCCCGCCAGGGGGGCCTATGGCTACACCTTC. This codes for CASSQGGPARGAYGYTF.

The J gene is TRBJ2-7, the V gene TRBV7-2; tentative D call: TRBD2 (6 bases). The V end was cut by 1 base, the J end by 12 bases, with 13 bases between. CDR3 length: 12 residues. Germline loops: CDR1 SGHTA, CDR2 FQGNSA. The CDR3 region has the DNA TGTGCCAGCAGCTTAGGGGGCGGGGTGCGGTACTTC. Its protein product is CASSLGGGVRYF.

The chain has TRBV7-2 and TRBJ1-1, with D uncertain. Germline CDR1 reads SGHTA; CDR2 reads FQGNSA. Trimming took 1 base from V and 4 from J, leaving 10 bases between them. CDR3 length: 14 residues. CDR3 nucleotide sequence: TGTGCCAGCAGCTTAGACGTCGCGTCCACTGAAGCTTTCTTT. This translates into CASSLDVASTEAFF.

This sequence joins TRBV28 and TRBJ1-4; D is uncertain. CDR1 is MDHEN, CDR2 SYDVKM, per germline. This CDR3 region has 12 residues. V dropped 5 bases and J dropped 4 bases, with 5 bases sitting between them. The CDR3 loop reads CASSNGNEKLFF. In nucleotides, the CDR3 is TGTGCCAGCAGTAACGGTAATGAAAAACTGTTTTTT.